This note documents a single T cell receptor (beta chain) sequence. CDR1 and CDR2 from the germline V gene are LGHDT and YNNKEL (reference sequence). The CDR3 has 13 amino acids. The V end was cut by 4 bases, the J end by 4 bases, with 11 bases between. Produced via immunoSEQ multiplex PCR; TCRdb's table is partial and in-frame only. This sample carries roughly 320,000 clones, around 90% of them seen once, and the ten largest clones take 1% to 1.5%. These data belong to a study of blood T cell repertoires in COVID-19. On the study more broadly: Whether acute or convalescent, the COVID-19 samples came from the United States, Italy and Spain. T cells, B-cell-depleted T cells, or PBMCs provided the cDNA or gDNA that served as material.

The TCR originated in a man aged 65 to 85 with acute or convalescent COVID-19. This chain connects TRBV3-1 (or the pseudogene TRBV3-2) to TRBJ2-7; D might be TRBD2 (5 bases). The sample taken for sequencing was peripheral blood. The CDR3 nucleotides read TGTGCCAGCAGCCCCCAGAGGGTTTACGAGCAGTACTTC. Its protein is CASSPQRVYEQYF.